The entry that follows covers one T cell receptor (beta chain) sequence. What it recognizes is unknown. At the DNA level, this CDR3 is encoded by other sequences in the same sample as well. There were likely unrecorded immune exposures, though donors were nominally healthy when sampled. The PCR made use of 60 Vbeta and 13 Jbeta primers. Assay: immunoSEQ multiplex PCR; the TCRdb copy retains only in-frame clones and omits some. Altogether 300,000 or so clones are present, approximately 85% being singletons, with the ten largest covering roughly 2%. Germline-derived CDR1 and CDR2 are MDHEN and SYDVKM. V shed 2 bases, J shed 1 base, and the junction held 0 bases outside the gene matches. This CDR3 region has 15 residues. This specimen belongs to a study of cytomegalovirus exposure and HLA in healthy donors. Study-level points and caveats: Earlier findings revealed that most TCR beta V segments proved productive either about 90% or about 30% of the time. High sensitivity and specificity were reportedly achieved when the classifier diagnosed cytomegalovirus status.

This clonotype originated in a woman aged 40-49 years in good health and CMV-seropositive. Source material: PBMCs. The chain couples TRBV28 to TRBJ2-3, with 10 bases that match TRBD1. The CDR3 sequence: CASSLGTGGTDTQYF. The DNA of the CDR3 is TGTGCCAGCAGTTTAGGGACAGGGGGCACAGATACGCAGTATTTT.